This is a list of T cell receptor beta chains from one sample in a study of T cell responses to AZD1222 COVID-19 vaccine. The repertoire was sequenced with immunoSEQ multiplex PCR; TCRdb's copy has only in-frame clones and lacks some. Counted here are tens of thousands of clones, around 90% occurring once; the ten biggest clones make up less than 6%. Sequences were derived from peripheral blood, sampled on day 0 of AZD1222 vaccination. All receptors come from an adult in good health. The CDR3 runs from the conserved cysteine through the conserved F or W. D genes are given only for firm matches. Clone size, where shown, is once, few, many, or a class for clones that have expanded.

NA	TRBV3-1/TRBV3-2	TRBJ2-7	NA	CASSPGVGDYEQYF	TGTGCCAGCAGCCCAGGCGTAGGGGACTACGAGCAGTACTTC
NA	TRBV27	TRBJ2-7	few	CASSLSSKWEQYF	TGTGCCAGCAGTTTATCGTCCAAATGGGAGCAGTACTTC
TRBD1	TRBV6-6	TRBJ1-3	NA	CASTVTGGSGNTIYF	TGTGCCAGCACTGTGACAGGGGGCTCTGGAAACACCATATATTTT
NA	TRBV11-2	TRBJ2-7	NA	CASSLGAAYYYEQYF	TGTGCCAGCAGCTTAGGGGCAGCATATTACTACGAGCAGTACTTC
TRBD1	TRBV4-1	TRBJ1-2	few	CASTGPLKGGGYTF	TGCGCCAGCACCGGTCCCCTGAAAGGGGGCGGCTACACCTTC
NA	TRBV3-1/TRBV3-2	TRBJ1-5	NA	CASSQDLGQPQHF	TGTGCCAGCAGCCAAGATCTTGGGCAGCCCCAGCATTTT
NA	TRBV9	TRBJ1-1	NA	CASSVDPTGNQAFF	TGTGCCAGCAGCGTAGACCCCACAGGCAACCAAGCTTTCTTT
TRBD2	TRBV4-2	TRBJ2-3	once	CASSQDFRASGRDTQYF	TGTGCCAGCAGCCAAGATTTTCGGGCTAGCGGGAGGGATACGCAGTATTTT
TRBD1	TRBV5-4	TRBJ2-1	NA	CASSLGQGASYNEQFF	TGTGCCAGCAGCTTGGGACAGGGGGCTTCCTACAATGAGCAGTTCTTC
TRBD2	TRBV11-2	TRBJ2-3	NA	CASSLRGTSGMSDTQYF	TGTGCCAGCAGCCTGAGGGGGACTAGCGGCATGTCAGATACGCAGTATTTT
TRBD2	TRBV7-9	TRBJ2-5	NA	CASAGLAETQYF	TGTGCCAGCGCCGGACTAGCAGAGACCCAGTACTTC
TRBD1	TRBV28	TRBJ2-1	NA	CASSNNPRDRGGGVSWFF	TGTGCCAGCAGTAACAACCCCCGGGACAGGGGGGGCGGGGTGTCATGGTTCTTC
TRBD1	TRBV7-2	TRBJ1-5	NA	CASSPDRGLNQPQHF	TGTGCCAGCAGTCCCGACAGGGGGCTCAATCAGCCCCAGCATTTT
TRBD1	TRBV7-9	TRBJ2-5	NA	CASSTTGYQETQYF	TGTGCCAGCAGCACGACAGGGTACCAAGAGACCCAGTACTTC
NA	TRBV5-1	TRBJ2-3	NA	CASSLRGVGTDTQYF	TGCGCCAGCAGCTTAAGAGGGGTAGGCACAGATACGCAGTATTTT
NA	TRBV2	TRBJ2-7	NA	CASSVGPSYEQYF	TGTGCCAGCAGTGTGGGACCCTCCTACGAGCAGTACTTC
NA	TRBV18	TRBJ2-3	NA	CASSSLGDTQYF	TGTGCCAGCTCGTCCCTAGGAGATACGCAGTATTTT
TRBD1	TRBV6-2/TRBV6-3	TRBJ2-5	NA	CASSSGTGRETQYF	TGTGCCAGCAGTTCAGGGACAGGGAGGGAGACCCAGTACTTC
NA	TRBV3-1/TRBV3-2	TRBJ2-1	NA	CASSPSLTGNEQFF	TGTGCCAGCAGCCCTTCTCTCACTGGCAATGAGCAGTTCTTC
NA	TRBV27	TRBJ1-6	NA	CATHPQTVNSPLHF	TGTGCCACCCACCCCCAGACAGTCAATTCACCCCTCCACTTT
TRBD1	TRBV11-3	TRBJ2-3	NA	CASSFGQGYADTQYF	TGTGCCAGCAGCTTTGGACAGGGTTACGCAGATACGCAGTATTTT
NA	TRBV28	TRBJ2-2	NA	CASSSPTGTGELFF	TGTGCCAGCAGTTCGCCTACAGGGACCGGGGAGCTGTTTTTT
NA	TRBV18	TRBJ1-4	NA	CASSPDSEKLFF	TGTGCCAGCTCACCAGACAGTGAAAAACTGTTTTTT
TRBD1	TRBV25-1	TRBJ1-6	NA	CASRERGQAYNSPLHF	TGTGCCAGCAGGGAAAGAGGACAGGCATATAATTCACCCCTCCACTTT
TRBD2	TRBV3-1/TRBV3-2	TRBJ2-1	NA	CASRGLAGAGNEQFF	TGTGCCAGCAGGGGACTAGCGGGAGCGGGGAATGAGCAGTTCTTC
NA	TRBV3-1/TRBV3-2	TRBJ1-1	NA	CASSQSWGGRTEAFF	TGTGCCAGCAGCCAATCGTGGGGGGGACGGACTGAAGCTTTCTTT
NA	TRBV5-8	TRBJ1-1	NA	CASSVRDLPIGTEAFF	TGTGCCAGCAGCGTCCGGGACCTTCCCATCGGCACTGAAGCTTTCTTT
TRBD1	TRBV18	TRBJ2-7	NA	CASSPKGGDNYEQYF	TGTGCCAGCTCACCGAAAGGGGGCGATAACTACGAGCAGTACTTC
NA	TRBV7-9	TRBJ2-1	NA	CASSGRGLNSYNEQFF	TGTGCCAGCAGCGGTAGGGGCCTGAACTCCTACAATGAGCAGTTCTTC
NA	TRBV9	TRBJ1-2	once	CASSVEGHYGYTF	TGTGCCAGCAGCGTAGAGGGACACTATGGCTACACCTTC
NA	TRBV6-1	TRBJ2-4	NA	CASSDFLRGGDKNIQYF	TGTGCCAGCAGTGATTTTTTGAGAGGGGGTGACAAAAACATTCAGTACTTC
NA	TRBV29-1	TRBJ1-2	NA	CSVEDPWRDYGYTF	TGCAGCGTTGAAGATCCGTGGAGGGACTATGGCTACACCTTC
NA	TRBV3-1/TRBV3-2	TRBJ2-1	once	CASSQDPVPPNNEQFF	TGTGCCAGCAGCCAAGACCCCGTCCCCCCCAACAATGAGCAGTTCTTC
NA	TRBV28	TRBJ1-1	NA	CASSPRQLNTEAFF	TGTGCCAGCAGTCCCAGACAGCTGAACACTGAAGCTTTCTTT